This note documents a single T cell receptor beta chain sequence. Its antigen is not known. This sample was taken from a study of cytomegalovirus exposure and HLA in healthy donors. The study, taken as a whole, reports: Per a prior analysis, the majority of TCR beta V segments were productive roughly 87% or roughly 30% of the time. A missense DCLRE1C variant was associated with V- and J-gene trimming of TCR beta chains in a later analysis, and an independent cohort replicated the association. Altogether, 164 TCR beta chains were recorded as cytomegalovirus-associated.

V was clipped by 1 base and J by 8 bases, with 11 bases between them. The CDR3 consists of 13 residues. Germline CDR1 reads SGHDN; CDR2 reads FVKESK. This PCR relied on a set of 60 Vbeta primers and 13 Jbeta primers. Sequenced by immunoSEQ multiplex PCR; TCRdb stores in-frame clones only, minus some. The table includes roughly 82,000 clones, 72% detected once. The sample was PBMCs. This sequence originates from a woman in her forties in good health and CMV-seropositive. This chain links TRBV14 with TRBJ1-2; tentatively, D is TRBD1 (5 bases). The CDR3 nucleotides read TGTGCCAGCAGCCAAGCTCTCCAGGGAGGCTACACCTTC. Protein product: CASSQALQGGYTF.